This T cell receptor (beta chain) is from a study of cytomegalovirus exposure and HLA in healthy donors. Researchers ran the PCR with 60 Vbeta and 13 Jbeta primers. Here immunoSEQ multiplex PCR was the method, and the copy in TCRdb shows in-frame clones only, minus some. The sample gives 200,000 to 250,000 clones, about 80% of which show up once; approximately 8.4% is in the top ten. General study results and limits: A later analysis found most CMV-associated TCR beta chains apparently HLA-restricted. Some TCR beta chains (164 of them) were listed as cytomegalovirus-associated. DRB1 showed the most TCR associations and HLA-C the fewest in a later analysis, as rates varied by HLA locus.

On this clone: Antigen unknown.

CDR1 LGHNA and CDR2 YNFKEQ come from the germline V gene. V lost 7 bases, J lost 4 bases, and 21 bases stayed unmatched. The CDR3 is 20 amino acids. Material: PBMCs. J is TRBJ2-1 and V is TRBV4-2; 11 bases agree with TRBD2. The receptor comes from a woman aged 55-75 years in good health and CMV-seropositive. This CDR3 reads CASMQLLRLAGGTTYNEQFF. CDR3 coding DNA: TGTGCCAGCATGCAACTGCTCCGGCTAGCGGGAGGAACCACATACAATGAGCAGTTCTTC.